The 21 T cell receptor beta chains below come from one sample, sequenced in a study of blood T cell repertoires in COVID-19. Using immunoSEQ multiplex PCR, the repertoire was profiled, and TCRdb retains in-frame clones only, with some absent. The table shows approximately 66,000 clones, with just over 85% occurring only once. The sample comprised peripheral blood. Source of these receptors: a man aged 45 to 65 with active COVID-19.

V usage is TRBV12-3 or TRBV12-4 and J usage is TRBJ1-2; no definite D call. Trimming left V 4 bases short and J 2 bases short, with 8 bases between. The CDR3 runs 13 residues. The CDR3 region has the DNA TGTGCCAGCAGTTATGGCAAGAACTATGGCTACACCTTC. As protein: CASSYGKNYGYTF.

The chain employs TRBV2 and TRBJ2-3; TRBD2 is a possible D gene (6 bases). Germline CDR1 reads SNHLY; CDR2 reads FYNNEI. V was shortened by 4 bases and J by 2 bases, with 10 bases between the two germline ends. This CDR3 is 14 amino acids long. The CDR3 DNA reads TGTGCCAGCAGTGTGCGGGGATTCACAGATACGCAGTATTTT. Amino acids: CASSVRGFTDTQYF.

J is TRBJ1-1 and V is TRBV7-9, with 10 nucleotides matching TRBD1. The CDR3 has 16 residues. Germline V gene lookup returns CDR1 SEHNR and CDR2 FQNEAQ (reference sequence). V shed 0 bases, J shed 4 bases, and the junction held 5 bases outside the gene matches. CDR3 residues: CASSLAGGTGATEAFF. CDR3 DNA: TGTGCCAGCAGCTTAGCAGGAGGGACAGGGGCCACTGAAGCTTTCTTT.

V gene TRBV19 combines with J gene TRBJ1-1; TRBD1 matches at 10 bases. Losses at the gene ends were 2 bases for V and 3 bases for J; bases not matched to a gene: 12. This CDR3 region has 18 residues. Per the germline V gene, CDR1 is LNHDA and CDR2 is SQIVND (reference sequence). CDR3 in amino acids: CASSIYSGTGVLDTEAFF. In DNA, the CDR3 is TGTGCCAGTAGTATATATTCGGGGACAGGGGTTTTGGACACTGAAGCTTTCTTT.

V and J are TRBV5-1 and TRBJ2-2; the match to TRBD1 covers 7 bases. V lost 1 base and J lost 7; bases outside the gene matches: 7. This CDR3 is built from 15 residues. Per the germline V gene, CDR1 is SGHRS and CDR2 is YFSETQ. CDR3 residues: CASSLNRGSSGELFF. As DNA, the CDR3 is TGCGCCAGCAGCTTGAACAGGGGATCGAGCGGGGAGCTGTTTTTT.

V and J are TRBV5-5 and TRBJ1-2; perhaps TRBD1 as D (5 bases). V was cut by 0 bases and J by 7 bases, with 13 bases left in between. The CDR3 extends over 14 amino acids. CDR1 and CDR2 (germline): SGHKS, YYEKEE (reference sequence). The CDR3 coding sequence is TGTGCCAGCAGCTTGGATCGGGGGAGAAGTGGCTACACCTTC. Residues: CASSLDRGRSGYTF.

The chain couples TRBV18 to TRBJ2-7, with 10 bases aligning to TRBD1. The CDR3 runs 13 residues. Per the germline V gene, CDR1 is KGHSH and CDR2 is LQKENI. The trim removed 3 bases at V and 5 bases at J, leaving 1 base unmatched. Written as DNA, the CDR3 is TGTGCCAGCTCACCCGGGACAGGGGACGAGCAGTACTTC. Encoded protein: CASSPGTGDEQYF.

The chain couples TRBV6-5 to TRBJ2-1, with D maybe TRBD2 (6 bases). Germline CDR1 and CDR2: MNHEY and SVGAGI. Trimming removed 2 bases at V and 6 bases at J, with 14 bases between. There are 15 residues in the CDR3. Here the CDR3 DNA reads TGTGCCAGCAGTTACGGAGGGGACCGCACCAATGAGCAGTTCTTC. Amino acids: CASSYGGDRTNEQFF.

A single count supports this clone. The chain couples TRBV24-1 to TRBJ2-3; 8 nucleotides match TRBD1. CDR1 and CDR2 (germline): KGHDR, SFDVKD. After removal of 10 bases from V and 3 bases from J, the junction contained 5 bases not matched to a gene. There are 13 residues in the CDR3. CDR3 loop: CATPGTGTDTQYF. In DNA, the CDR3 is TGTGCCACGCCCGGGACAGGTACAGATACGCAGTATTTT.

The chain links TRBV5-1 to TRBJ2-3; D is perhaps TRBD2 (5 bases). The CDR3 length is 14 residues. The germline V gene has CDR1 SGHRS and CDR2 YFSETQ. The V end lost 3 bases, the J end lost 2 bases, and 10 bases lay between the germline ends. The CDR3 reads CASSSLTNTDTQYF. DNA of the CDR3: TGCGCCAGCAGCTCTTTGACTAACACAGATACGCAGTATTTT.

This clone was counted between two and nine times. The gene calls are TRBV15 and TRBJ1-2, with no clear D. Germline values: CDR1 LNHNV, CDR2 YYDKDF (reference sequence). Trimming removed 1 base from V and 3 bases from J, with 9 bases in between. There are 14 residues in the CDR3. CDR3 nucleotide sequence: TGTGCCACCAGCAGAGTTCTGGAGGACTATGGCTACACCTTC. Its protein product is CATSRVLEDYGYTF.

The DNA for the CDR3 is TGTGCCAGCAGTGAAGGTAATCCCCCCTACAATGAGCAGTTCTTC. Its protein product is CASSEGNPPYNEQFF. This chain connects TRBV2 to TRBJ2-1; D remains ambiguous. The CDR3 spans 15 residues. CDR1 and CDR2 from the germline V gene are SNHLY and FYNNEI. V lost 1 base, J lost 2 bases, and 9 bases lay in between.

In DNA, the CDR3 is TGTGCCAGCAGCACAGCACCGGGACAGGGTATTCAGTACTTC. It encodes CASSTAPGQGIQYF. This chain connects TRBV11-2 to TRBJ2-4; 9 nucleotides line up with TRBD1. There are 14 residues in the CDR3. Germline CDR1 SGHAT, CDR2 FQNNGV. Losses at the gene ends were 5 bases for V and 10 bases for J; bases not matched to a gene: 9.

The genes are TRBV6-6 and TRBJ2-1; 8 nucleotides align to TRBD2. From germline, CDR1 is MNHNY and CDR2 SVGAGI (reference sequence). The V gene end was trimmed by 4 bases and the J gene end by 6 bases; junction bases not matched to a gene: 11. This CDR3 region has 16 residues. CDR3 protein: CASSFGAGTSPNEQFF. For the CDR3, the DNA is TGTGCCAGCAGTTTCGGAGCCGGGACTAGTCCCAATGAGCAGTTCTTC.

The chain links TRBV7-8 to TRBJ2-1, with 9 bases that match TRBD2. This CDR3 has 16 amino acids. Germline values: CDR1 SGHVS, CDR2 FQNEAQ. The V gene end was trimmed by 1 base and the J gene end by 8 bases; junction bases not matched to a gene: 9. The CDR3 loop reads CASSLEGVAGDDEQFF. DNA of the CDR3: TGTGCCAGCAGCTTAGAGGGAGTAGCGGGAGACGATGAGCAGTTCTTC.

V usage is TRBV9 and J usage is TRBJ2-1, with 9 bases matching TRBD2. CDR1 SGDLS and CDR2 YYNGEE come from the germline V gene. J was trimmed by 8 bases and V by 3 bases; bases with no gene match: 9. The CDR3 extends over 15 amino acids. CDR3 protein: CASSARQAGGYEQFF. In DNA form, the CDR3 reads TGTGCCAGCAGCGCTCGACAAGCGGGAGGCTATGAGCAGTTCTTC.

The chain employs TRBV5-5 and TRBJ2-1; 8 bases map to TRBD2. With V trimmed by 0 bases and J by 9 bases, 5 bases remained unmatched. The CDR3 is 14 amino acids. Germline CDR1 is SGHKS and CDR2 is YYEKEE (reference sequence). Written as DNA, the CDR3 is TGTGCCAGCAGCTTGGCCACGGGAGGGAGTGAGCAGTTCTTC. Protein product: CASSLATGGSEQFF.

This chain links TRBV5-1 with TRBJ2-1; 8 bases fit TRBD1. This CDR3 comprises 17 residues. Germline CDR1 is SGHRS and CDR2 is YFSETQ. Losses at the gene ends were 2 bases for V and 9 bases for J; bases not matched to a gene: 16. CDR3 region: CASSFSTVGQGAGEQFF. The DNA of the CDR3 is TGCGCCAGCAGCTTCTCTACGGTGGGGCAGGGGGCCGGTGAGCAGTTCTTC.

The V and J genes are TRBV7-2 and TRBJ2-1, with TRBD2 as a possible D gene (5 bases). This CDR3 contains 14 residues. Trimming removed 2 bases at V and 7 bases at J, with 12 bases between. The V gene's germline CDR1 is SGHTA and CDR2 FQGNSA. As DNA, the CDR3 is TGTGCCAGCAGCTTACGCGGGTTGGTAAATGAGCAGTTCTTC. Amino acid sequence: CASSLRGLVNEQFF.

The CDR3 DNA sequence: TGTGCCAGCAGCTTGGACAGGGGTTACAATGAGCAGTTCTTC. Protein sequence: CASSLDRGYNEQFF. This chain joins TRBV5-4 and TRBJ2-1, with TRBD1 identical over 7 bases. Germline loops: CDR1 SGHNT, CDR2 YYREEE (reference sequence). V dropped 0 bases and J dropped 4; count of bases not matched to a gene: 1. The CDR3 has 14 amino acids.

The chain employs TRBV12-2 and TRBJ2-5; TRBD2, the D gene given by the table, was not confirmed from the DNA. TRBV12-2 is marked as a pseudogene. This CDR3 spans 10 amino acids. DNA of the CDR3: TGTGCCAAAGAGGGAGAGACCCAGTACTTC. Translating it yields CAKEGETQYF.